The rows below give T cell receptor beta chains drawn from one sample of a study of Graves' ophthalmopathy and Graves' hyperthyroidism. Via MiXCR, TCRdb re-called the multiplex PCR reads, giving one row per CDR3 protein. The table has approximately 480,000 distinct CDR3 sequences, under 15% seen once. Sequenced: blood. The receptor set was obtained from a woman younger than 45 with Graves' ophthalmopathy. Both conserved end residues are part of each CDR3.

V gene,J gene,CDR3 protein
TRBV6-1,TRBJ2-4,CASRPRTAEAGLNIQYF
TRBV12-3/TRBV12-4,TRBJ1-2,CASSWDSRLSSYGYTF
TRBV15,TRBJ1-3,CATSRDLGQLDTIYF
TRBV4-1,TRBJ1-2,CASSHLTTGGGGYTF
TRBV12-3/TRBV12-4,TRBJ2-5,CASSLTGQRLAETQYF
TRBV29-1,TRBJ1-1,CSVVGSSGGVLRTEAFF
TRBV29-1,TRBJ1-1,CSVGYSTDRNTEAFF
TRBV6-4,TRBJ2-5,CASTRDGQETQYF
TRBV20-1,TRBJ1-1,CSVNRGAGTEAFF
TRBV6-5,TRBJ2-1,CASSYFLSGASYDEQFF
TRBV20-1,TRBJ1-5,CSVIEGGGQPQHF
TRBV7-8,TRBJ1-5,CASTGITGAGDNQPQHF
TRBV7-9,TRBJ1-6,CASSLTGENSPLHF
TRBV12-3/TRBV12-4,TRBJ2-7,CASSLPGGIYEQYF
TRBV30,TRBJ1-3,CTWSAGMGFSGNTIYF
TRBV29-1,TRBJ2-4,CSVVPRGGAWIQYF
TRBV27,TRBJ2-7,CASSLSWQYEQYF
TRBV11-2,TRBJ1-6,CAFYVGALGSPLHF
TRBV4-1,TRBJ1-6,CASSQARDGNSPLHF
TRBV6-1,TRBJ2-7,CASTKAGGSYEQYF
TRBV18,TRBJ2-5,CASSPTSGSGTQYF
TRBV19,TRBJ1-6,CASTPGTANNSPLHF
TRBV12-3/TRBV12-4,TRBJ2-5,CASSLGLAGGHEPQYF
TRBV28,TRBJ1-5,CASERGVNQPQHF
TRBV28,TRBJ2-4,CASVGARMNIQYF
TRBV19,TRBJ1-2,CASRITGGEDGYTF
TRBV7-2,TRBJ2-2,CASSLAGSAGELFF